The 7 T cell receptor beta chains below come from one sample, sequenced in a study of cytomegalovirus exposure and HLA in healthy donors. A multiplex PCR was run with 60 Vbeta primers and 13 Jbeta primers. Method: immunoSEQ multiplex PCR; TCRdb's copy keeps in-frame clones and lacks some. Listed are about 190,000 clones; more than 0.75% falls within the top ten. The sample consisted of PBMCs. The receptor source for this set is a woman between 25 and 40 years old in good health and CMV-seropositive.

This chain connects TRBV9 to TRBJ2-3; perhaps TRBD2 as D (6 bases). Trimming cost V 6 bases and J 5 bases, with 19 bases left between them. Germline V gene lookup returns CDR1 SGDLS and CDR2 YYNGEE. CDR3 size: 15 residues. CDR3 nucleotide sequence: TGTGCCAGCACAACCCGGGACTCGCGGGGAGATACGCAGTATTTT. Residues: CASTTRDSRGDTQYF.

CDR3 sequence: CASTPGQGANTEAFF. DNA for the CDR3: TGTGCCAGCACCCCCGGACAGGGGGCAAACACTGAAGCTTTCTTT. The genes are TRBV6-6 and TRBJ1-1, with TRBD1 matching over 11 bases. Germline trimming cut 7 bases from V and 2 bases from J; bases unmatched to any gene: 6. This CDR3 region has 15 residues. The germline gives CDR1 MNHNY, CDR2 SVGAGI (reference sequence).

As DNA, the CDR3 is TGTGCCAGCAGTTTTGACCGGTCAAGGGGCTACGAGCAGTACTTC. As protein: CASSFDRSRGYEQYF. The V and J genes are TRBV6-1 and TRBJ2-7, with D perhaps TRBD1 (5 bases). Trimming stripped 5 bases from V and 3 bases from J, with 17 bases between. The CDR3 consists of 15 residues. Germline CDR1 reads MNHNS; CDR2 reads SASEGT.

V and J are TRBV5-1 and TRBJ1-2; 8 bases map to TRBD1. The CDR3 runs to 12 residues. Germline CDR1 and CDR2: SGHRS and YFSETQ. Trimming removed 4 bases from V and 8 bases from J; junction bases left unmatched: 4. CDR3 region: CASSPGQGGYTF. The CDR3 nucleotides read TGCGCCAGCAGCCCCGGACAGGGAGGCTACACCTTC.

This chain joins TRBV2 and TRBJ2-5; 7 nucleotides line up with TRBD2. V lost 6 bases and J lost 1; bases outside the gene matches: 8. CDR1 is SNHLY and CDR2 is FYNNEI in the germline V gene. There are 15 residues in the CDR3. This CDR3 is CASSGFTSAQETQYF. The CDR3 bases are TGTGCCAGCAGCGGATTCACTAGCGCCCAAGAGACCCAGTACTTC.

V is TRBV6-6 and J is TRBJ2-1; 10 nucleotides line up with TRBD1. The germline V gene has CDR1 MNHNY and CDR2 SVGAGI (reference sequence). The V and J ends lost 4 bases and 3 bases, in that order; junction bases with no gene match: 6. The length of the CDR3 is 16 residues. CDR3 protein: CASSSMTGGFYNEQFF. The CDR3 DNA follows: TGTGCCAGCAGTTCCATGACAGGGGGCTTCTACAATGAGCAGTTCTTC.

This CDR3 reads CATSRDPGGYGYTF. The DNA for the CDR3 is TGTGCCACCAGCAGAGATCCGGGGGGATATGGCTACACCTTC. The chain is built from TRBV15 and TRBJ1-2; maybe TRBD1 (5 bases). The CDR3 sequence is 14 residues long. V was shortened by 0 bases and J by 5 bases, with 10 bases between the two germline ends. CDR1 and CDR2 from the germline V gene are LNHNV and YYDKDF (reference sequence).